The 20 T cell receptor beta chains listed next were all sequenced from one sample in a study of blood T cells in healthy people across ages. Then a second PCR, running roughly 6 to 12 cycles, was carried out with a sample-barcoded 5' primer and a J-beta primer mix. TCRdb reprocessed the 5' RACE reads via MiXCR and lists one record per CDR3 protein. Among hundreds of thousands of distinct CDR3 sequences listed, 40% to 65% were seen once. The sample taken for sequencing was blood. These receptors were collected from an elderly man in good health.

This rearrangement joins TRBV3-1 to TRBJ2-7; 7 positions agree with TRBD2. The CDR3 has 17 amino acids. Germline V gene sequence: CDR1 LGHDT, CDR2 YNNKEL (reference sequence). J was trimmed by 1 base and V by 2 bases; bases with no gene match: 11. CDR3 nucleotides: TGTGCCAGCAGCCAATCCAAAGCGGGACCCTTTTCCTACGAGCAGTACTTC. It translates to CASSQSKAGPFSYEQYF.

Only a few counts were recorded for this clonotype. The rearrangement links TRBV6-2 or TRBV6-3 to TRBJ2-5, with 11 bases matching TRBD2. The CDR3 sequence is 13 residues long. Germline CDR1 and CDR2: MNHEY and SVGEGT. J lost 11 bases, V lost 2 bases, and 4 bases had no gene match. CDR3 DNA: TGTGCCAGCAGTTACGGGACTAGCGGTGAGCAGTACTTC. It is translated as CASSYGTSGEQYF.

This sequence joins TRBV27 and TRBJ1-2; possibly TRBD1 for D (6 bases). The germline gives CDR1 MNHEY, CDR2 SMNVEV (reference sequence). Trimming took off 8 bases at V and 2 bases at J, with 15 bases between the two ends. This CDR3 spans 14 amino acids. The CDR3 nucleotides are TGTGCCAGCCGAGTTGGGGGCGCAAACTATGGCTACACCTTC. It is translated as CASRVGGANYGYTF.

The V and J genes are TRBV6-5 and TRBJ2-5; 9 nucleotides line up with TRBD1. The V and J ends lost 0 bases and 4 bases, in that order; junction bases with no gene match: 6. CDR1 MNHEY and CDR2 SVGAGI come from the germline V gene. The CDR3 contains 16 residues. The DNA of the CDR3 is TGTGCCAGCAGTTACTCACCGGGACAGGGCACAGAGACCCAGTACTTC. It specifies CASSYSPGQGTETQYF.

The CDR3 sequence is CSVVESIPETQFF. CDR3 in DNA: TGCAGCGTTGTAGAGTCCATTCCGGAGACCCAGTTCTTC. This sequence joins TRBV29-1 and TRBJ2-1; D uncertain. Germline loops: CDR1 SQVTM, CDR2 ANQGSEA. Trimming took 4 bases from V and 13 from J, leaving 20 bases between them. The CDR3 is 13 amino acids.

The CDR3 nucleotides read TGTGCCAGCAGCCAAGATCGAGGAGGGAGGGATTACGAGCAGTACTTC. This sequence encodes CASSQDRGGRDYEQYF. V gene TRBV4-2 combines with J gene TRBJ2-7; 7 positions match TRBD2. The J segment lost 4 bases and the V segment lost 0 bases, leaving 9 bases of the junction unmatched. CDR3 length: 16 residues. Per germline, CDR1 LGHNA and CDR2 YNFKEQ.

This clonotype was observed a handful of times. The rearrangement links TRBV28 to TRBJ2-7; TRBD1 matches at 8 bases. The CDR3 sequence is 15 residues long. Germline loops: CDR1 MDHEN, CDR2 SYDVKM. Trimming at V came to 2 bases and at J to 5 bases, leaving 8 bases not matched to a gene. In nucleotides, the CDR3 is TGTGCCAGCAGTTTAAGTCCAGGGGGCATCGACGAGCAGTACTTC. Translated, it gives CASSLSPGGIDEQYF.

The chain links TRBV18 to TRBJ2-7; the D gene is possibly TRBD1 (5 bases). The CDR3 runs to 15 residues. Trimming cost V 0 bases and J 0 bases, with 9 bases left between them. The germline V gene has CDR1 KGHSH and CDR2 LQKENI. The DNA for the CDR3 is TGTGCCAGCTCACCACCGTCGCAGGGCTCCTACGAGCAGTACTTC. Its translation: CASSPPSQGSYEQYF.

Remarks on this clonotype: One end of the junction varies from germline; a read error may be responsible. The rearrangement joins TRBV18 to TRBJ2-5; unclear D gene. CDR1 is KGHSH and CDR2 is LQKENI in the germline V gene. The CDR3 has 15 residues. This CDR3 is CAGSPESDHQETQYF. CDR3 DNA: TGTGCCGGCTCACCAGAATCAGACCACCAAGAGACCCAGTACTTC. The full variable domain, with the rest looked up from reference TRBV18 and TRBJ2-5, is NAGVMQNPRHLVRRRGQEARLRCSPMKGHSHVYWYRQLPEEGLKFMVYLQKENIIDESGMPKERFSAEFPKEGPSILRIQQVVRGDSAAYFCAGSPESDHQETQYFGPGTRLLVL.

The table lists this clonotype with a few counts. The chain employs TRBV18 and TRBJ2-7; tentative D call: TRBD1 (6 bases). V gave up 5 bases and J gave up 5 bases, with 13 bases separating them. The CDR3 contains 13 residues. Germline-derived CDR1 and CDR2 are KGHSH and LQKENI. DNA for the CDR3: TGTGCCAGCTCATCCAGGGGTTGGGACGAGCAGTACTTC. Translated, it gives CASSSRGWDEQYF.

This clonotype was counted only a few times. The V call is TRBV5-5, the J call TRBJ2-6; D gene ambiguous. The CDR3 is made up of 16 amino acids. Germline V CDR1 and CDR2: SGHKS, YYEKEE (reference sequence). Trimming removed 2 bases from V and 11 bases from J, with 20 bases in between. The CDR3 reads CASSFNVPPRLDVLTF. The DNA of the CDR3 is TGTGCCAGCAGCTTTAACGTTCCTCCTCGTCTAGACGTCCTGACTTTC. Full variable domain (remainder filled in from reference TRBV5-5 and TRBJ2-6): DAGVTQSPTHLIKTRGQQVTLRCSPISGHKSVSWYQQVLGQGPQFIFQYYEKEERGRGNFPDRFSARQFPNYSSELNVNALLLGDSALYLCASSFNVPPRLDVLTFGAGSRLTVL.

The gene calls are TRBV7-2 and TRBJ2-3; TRBD2 aligns across 13 bases. CDR1 is SGHTA and CDR2 is FQGNSA in the germline V gene. The CDR3 totals 15 residues. V lost 2 bases and J lost 8; bases outside the gene matches: 4. CDR3 region: CASSLTSGRAGTQYF. CDR3 nucleotides: TGTGCCAGCAGCTTAACTAGCGGGAGGGCGGGTACGCAGTATTTT.

The chain couples TRBV6-1 to TRBJ1-5; 7 nucleotides agree with TRBD1. This CDR3 is built from 14 residues. Trimming cost V 6 bases and J 4 bases; bases outside gene matches: 6. CDR1 and CDR2 from the germline V gene are MNHNS and SASEGT. The CDR3 spells CASSGPGQNQPQHF. The CDR3 bases are TGTGCCAGCAGCGGACCGGGACAGAATCAGCCCCAGCATTTT.

The chain carries TRBV14 and TRBJ1-2, with D uncertain. The germline gives CDR1 SGHDN, CDR2 FVKESK. V was pared by 3 bases and J by 4 bases, with 6 bases between. The CDR3 is 12 residues long. CDR3 loop: CASSQGVYGYTF. CDR3 coding DNA: TGTGCCAGCAGCCAGGGCGTCTATGGCTACACCTTC.

This clonotype was seen a few times. This sequence may be a read error, since a much larger clone differs from it by one base. The V gene is TRBV5-1, the J gene TRBJ2-5, with D possibly being TRBD2 (6 bases). TRBJ2-7 matches the DNA end more closely, so the J call is doubtful. The germline CDR1 and CDR2 sequences are SGHRS and YFSETQ. The CDR3 sequence is 12 residues long. The CDR3 here is CASSLGDSEQYF. The CDR3 region has the DNA TGCGCCAGCAGCTTGGGGGACTCCGAGCAGTACTTC.

The chain employs TRBV2 and TRBJ2-1, with D possibly TRBD1 on 6 matching bases. CDR3 length: 16 residues. Between the trimmed V and J ends, which lost 5 bases and 6 bases, there was a span of 20 bases. CDR1 SNHLY and CDR2 FYNNEI come from the germline V gene. This chain's CDR3 is CASSRLGRQGFNEQFF. CDR3 bases: TGTGCCAGCAGTCGGTTGGGCCGGCAGGGGTTCAATGAGCAGTTCTTC.

DNA for the CDR3: TGTGCCAGCAGCTTAGTATGGGCAGGGTCAGCTGAAGCTTTCTTT. Translated, it gives CASSLVWAGSAEAFF. The chain joins TRBV7-2 to TRBJ1-1; D might be TRBD1 (5 bases). From germline, CDR1 is SGHTA and CDR2 FQGNSA. Between the trimmed V and J ends, which lost 1 base and 6 bases, there was a span of 15 bases. The CDR3 runs to 15 residues.

The V and J genes are TRBV4-2 and TRBJ1-4, with 7 bases fitting TRBD1. V lost 0 bases and J lost 0; bases outside the gene matches: 10. Germline-derived CDR1 and CDR2 are LGHNA and YNFKEQ. CDR3 length: 19 amino acids. CDR3 residues: CASSQDLGTEVSTNEKLFF. CDR3 in DNA: TGTGCCAGCAGCCAAGATCTTGGGACAGAGGTTTCAACTAATGAAAAACTGTTTTTT.

A few counts support this clonotype. This sequence joins TRBV9 and TRBJ2-7; the match to TRBD1 covers 9 bases. J lost 7 bases, V lost 2 bases, and 7 bases had no gene match. The CDR3 has 14 residues. Germline CDR1 SGDLS, CDR2 YYNGEE. DNA for the CDR3: TGTGCCAGCAGCGTGGGGACAGGGATGGGGGAGCAGTACTTC. This translates into CASSVGTGMGEQYF.

The chain links TRBV5-1 to TRBJ1-1; TRBD1 agrees at 7 bases. V dropped 0 bases and J dropped 0; count of bases not matched to a gene: 5. The CDR3 sequence is 16 residues long. Germline V gene data show CDR1 as SGHRS and CDR2 as YFSETQ. The CDR3 bases are TGCGCCAGCAGCTTGGAACAGGGGCGGATGAACACTGAAGCTTTCTTT. Encoded protein: CASSLEQGRMNTEAFF.